This T cell receptor beta chain comes out of a study of T cells in Graves' hyperthyroidism and ophthalmopathy. Study-wide context: Peripheral blood collection took place at initial diagnosis, before any treatment.

The source material, RNA transcripts, was used to amplify TCR beta CDR3 regions. In the first-round RT-PCR of the TCR CDR3, the HTBI primer set was used. Each CDR3 protein is one row after TCRdb ran MiXCR on the multiplex PCR reads. Among hundreds of thousands of distinct CDR3 sequences listed, 12% to 15% were seen once. This clonotype was counted at least ten times. Its specificity is unknown. CDR1 MDHEN and CDR2 SYDVKM come from the germline V gene. V was trimmed by 3 bases and J by 4 bases, leaving 13 bases between them. CDR3 size: 14 residues. The PBMCs were taken from approximately 9.7 ml of fresh peripheral blood. General study points: Also found in blood were most expanded thyroid clonotypes above 0.001.

The sequence was collected from a young woman with Graves' hyperthyroidism. The sequenced sample was blood. The genes are TRBV28 and TRBJ2-7, with a possible D match to TRBD1 (6 bases). CDR3 bases: TGTGCCAGCAGTTTCAGGACAGAGATATACGAGCAGTACTTC. Translated, it gives CASSFRTEIYEQYF.